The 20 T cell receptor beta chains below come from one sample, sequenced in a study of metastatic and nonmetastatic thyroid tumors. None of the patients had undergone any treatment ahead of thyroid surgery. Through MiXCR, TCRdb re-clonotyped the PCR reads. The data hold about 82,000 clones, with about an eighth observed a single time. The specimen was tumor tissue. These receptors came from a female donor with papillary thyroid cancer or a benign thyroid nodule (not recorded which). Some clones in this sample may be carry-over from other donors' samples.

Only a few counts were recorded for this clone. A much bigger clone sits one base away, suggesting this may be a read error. This CDR3 reads CASSLWTWEETQYF. CDR3 nucleotides: TGTGCCAGCAGTTTATGGACATGGGAAGAGACCCAGTACTTC. This rearrangement joins TRBV28 to TRBJ2-5, with no clear D. The CDR3 spans 14 residues. Trimming took off 0 bases at V and 3 bases at J, with 8 bases between the two ends. The germline gives CDR1 MDHEN, CDR2 SYDVKM.

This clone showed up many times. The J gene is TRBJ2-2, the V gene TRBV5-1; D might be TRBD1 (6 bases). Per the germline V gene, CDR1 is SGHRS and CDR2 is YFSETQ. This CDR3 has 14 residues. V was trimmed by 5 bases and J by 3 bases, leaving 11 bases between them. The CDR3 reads CASSKDRYTGELFF. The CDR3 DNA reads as TGCGCCAGCAGTAAGGACAGATACACCGGGGAGCTGTTTTTT.

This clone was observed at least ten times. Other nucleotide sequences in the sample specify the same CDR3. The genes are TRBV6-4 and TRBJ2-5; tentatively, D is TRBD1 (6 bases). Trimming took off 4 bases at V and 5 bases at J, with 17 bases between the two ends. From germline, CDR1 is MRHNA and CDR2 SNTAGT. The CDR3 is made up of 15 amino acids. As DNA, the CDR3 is TGTGCCAGCAGTGCCCAGGGCGGTGGGGGCGAGACCCAGTACTTC. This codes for CASSAQGGGGETQYF.

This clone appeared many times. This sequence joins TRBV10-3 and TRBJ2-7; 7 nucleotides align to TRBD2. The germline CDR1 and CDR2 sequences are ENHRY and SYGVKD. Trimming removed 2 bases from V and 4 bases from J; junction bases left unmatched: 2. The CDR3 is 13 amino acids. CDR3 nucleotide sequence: TGTGCCATCAGTGAGCAGGGAGGGTACGAGCAGTACTTC. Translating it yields CAISEQGGYEQYF.

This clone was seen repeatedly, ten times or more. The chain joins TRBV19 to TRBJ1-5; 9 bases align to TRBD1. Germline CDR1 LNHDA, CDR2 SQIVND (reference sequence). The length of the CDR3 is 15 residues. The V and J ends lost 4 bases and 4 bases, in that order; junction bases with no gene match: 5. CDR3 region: CASSRGQGMNQPQHF. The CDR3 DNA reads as TGTGCCAGTAGTAGAGGACAGGGGATGAATCAGCCCCAGCATTTT.

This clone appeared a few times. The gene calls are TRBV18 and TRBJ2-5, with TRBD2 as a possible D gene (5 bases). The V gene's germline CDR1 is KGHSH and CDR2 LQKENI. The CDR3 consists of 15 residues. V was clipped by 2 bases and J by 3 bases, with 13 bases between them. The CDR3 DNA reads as TGTGCCAGCTCACCAGGGAGTTTCATGAAAGAGACCCAGTACTTC. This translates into CASSPGSFMKETQYF.

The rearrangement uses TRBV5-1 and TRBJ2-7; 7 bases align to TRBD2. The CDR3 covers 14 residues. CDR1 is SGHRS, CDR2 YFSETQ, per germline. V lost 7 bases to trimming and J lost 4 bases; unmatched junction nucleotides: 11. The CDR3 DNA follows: TGCGCCAGCGGGGGGGGTACCCAACGGTACGAGCAGTACTTC. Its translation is CASGGGTQRYEQYF.

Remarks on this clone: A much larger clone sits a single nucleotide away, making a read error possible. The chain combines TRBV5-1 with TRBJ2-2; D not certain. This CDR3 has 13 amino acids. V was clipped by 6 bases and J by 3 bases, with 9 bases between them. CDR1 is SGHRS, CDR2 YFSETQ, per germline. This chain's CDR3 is CASTTQYTGELFF. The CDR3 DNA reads TGCGCCAGCACCACGCAGTACACCGGGGAGCTGTTTTTT.

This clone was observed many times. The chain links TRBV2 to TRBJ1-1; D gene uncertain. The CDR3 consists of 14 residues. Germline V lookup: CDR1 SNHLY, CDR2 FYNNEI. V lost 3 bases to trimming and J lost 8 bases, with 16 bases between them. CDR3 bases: TGTGCCAGCAGTGAGAATTTGGGGTGGTTGGAAGCTTTCTTT. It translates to CASSENLGWLEAFF. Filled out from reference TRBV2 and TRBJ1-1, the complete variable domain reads EPEVTQTPSHQVTQMGQEVILRCVPISNHLYFYWYRQILGQKVEFLVSFYNNEISEKSEIFDDQFSVERPDGSNFTLKIRSTKLEDSAMYFCASSENLGWLEAFFGQGTRLTVV.

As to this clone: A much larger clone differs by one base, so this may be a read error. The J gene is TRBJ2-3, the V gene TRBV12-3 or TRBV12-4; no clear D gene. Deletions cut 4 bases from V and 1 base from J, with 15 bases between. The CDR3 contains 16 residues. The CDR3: CASSSTVPFGTDTQYF. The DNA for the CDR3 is TGTGCCAGCAGTTCTACAGTACCCTTCGGCACAGATACGCAGTATTTT.

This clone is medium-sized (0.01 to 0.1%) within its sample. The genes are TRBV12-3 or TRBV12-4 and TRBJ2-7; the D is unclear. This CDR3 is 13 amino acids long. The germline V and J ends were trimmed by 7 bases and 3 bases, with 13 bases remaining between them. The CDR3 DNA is TGTGCCAGCACCGGTGGGATGGGCTACGAGCAGTACTTC. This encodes CASTGGMGYEQYF.

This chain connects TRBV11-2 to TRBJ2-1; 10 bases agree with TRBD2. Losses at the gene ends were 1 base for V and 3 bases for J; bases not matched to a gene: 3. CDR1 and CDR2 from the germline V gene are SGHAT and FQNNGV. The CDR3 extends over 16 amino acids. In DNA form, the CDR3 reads TGTGCCAGCAGCTTAGGACTAGCGGGCCTCTACAATGAGCAGTTCTTC. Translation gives CASSLGLAGLYNEQFF.

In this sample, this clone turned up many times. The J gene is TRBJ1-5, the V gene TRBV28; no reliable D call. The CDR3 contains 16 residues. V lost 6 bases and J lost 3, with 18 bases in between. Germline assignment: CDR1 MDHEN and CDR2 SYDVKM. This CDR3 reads CASRHLRRGTNQPQHF. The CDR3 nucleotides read TGTGCCAGCAGGCATCTCCGTCGGGGAACCAATCAGCCCCAGCATTTT.

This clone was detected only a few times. Here the CDR3 reads CASTIRTWDGNEQYF. CDR3 DNA sequence: TGTGCCAGCACTATACGGACATGGGACGGTAACGAGCAGTACTTC. The chain is built from TRBV6-1 and TRBJ2-7; D assignment may be TRBD1 or TRBD2 (5 bases each). Per the germline V gene, CDR1 is MNHNS and CDR2 is SASEGT. The germline V and J ends were trimmed by 7 bases and 5 bases, with 21 bases remaining between them. The CDR3 loop spans 15 amino acids.

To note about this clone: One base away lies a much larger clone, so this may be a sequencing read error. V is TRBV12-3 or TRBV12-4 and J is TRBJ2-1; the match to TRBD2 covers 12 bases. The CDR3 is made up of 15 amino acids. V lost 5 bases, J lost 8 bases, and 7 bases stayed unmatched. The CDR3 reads CASSHASGRVYEQFF. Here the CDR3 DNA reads TGTGCCAGCAGTCACGCTAGCGGGAGGGTCTATGAGCAGTTCTTC.

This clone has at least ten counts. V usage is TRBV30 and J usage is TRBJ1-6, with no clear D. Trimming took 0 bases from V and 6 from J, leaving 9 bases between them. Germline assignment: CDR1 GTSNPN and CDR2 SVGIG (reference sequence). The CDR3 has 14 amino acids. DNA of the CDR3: TGTGCCTGGAGTGTACGTGAGGGTAATTCACCCCTCCACTTT. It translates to CAWSVREGNSPLHF.

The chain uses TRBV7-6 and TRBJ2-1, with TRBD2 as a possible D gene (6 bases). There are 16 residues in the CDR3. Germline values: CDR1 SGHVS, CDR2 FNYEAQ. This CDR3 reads CAGSLGWEEPYNEQFF. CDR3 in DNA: TGTGCTGGCAGCTTAGGGTGGGAGGAGCCCTACAATGAGCAGTTCTTC.

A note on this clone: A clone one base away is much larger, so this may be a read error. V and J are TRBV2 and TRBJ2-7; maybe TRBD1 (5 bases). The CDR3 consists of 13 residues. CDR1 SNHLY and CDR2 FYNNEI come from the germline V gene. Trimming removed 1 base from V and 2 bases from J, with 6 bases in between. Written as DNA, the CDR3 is TGTGCCAGCAGTGAAGTGACAGCCTACGAGCAGTACTTC. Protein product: CASSEVTAYEQYF.

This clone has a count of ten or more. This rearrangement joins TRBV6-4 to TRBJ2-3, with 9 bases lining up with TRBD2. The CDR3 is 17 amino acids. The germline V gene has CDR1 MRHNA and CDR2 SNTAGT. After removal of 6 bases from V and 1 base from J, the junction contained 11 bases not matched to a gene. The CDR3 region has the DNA TGTGCCAGCAGCCCCGAGGTCGCGGGAGGGGGCACAGATACGCAGTATTTT. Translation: CASSPEVAGGGTDTQYF.

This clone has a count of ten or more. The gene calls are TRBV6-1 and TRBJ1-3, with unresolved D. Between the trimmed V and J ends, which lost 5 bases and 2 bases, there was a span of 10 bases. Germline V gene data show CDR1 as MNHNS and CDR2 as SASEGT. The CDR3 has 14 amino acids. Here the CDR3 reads CASSSSTTGNTIYF. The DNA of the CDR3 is TGTGCCAGCAGTTCGTCCACCACTGGAAACACCATATATTTT.